One sample yielded the 18 T cell receptor beta chains listed below, sequenced in a study of shared clonotypes between healthy human individuals. Sequencing used immunoSEQ multiplex PCR; TCRdb keeps in-frame clones, though not all of them. The table has millions of clones, roughly 94% seen once. Material: naive CD4+ T cells sorted from blood. Sample subset: CD45RA+ positively selected. These TCRs come from a young man in good health.

V and J are TRBV19 and TRBJ1-2; the D is unclear. The germline CDR1 and CDR2 sequences are LNHDA and SQIVND (reference sequence). This CDR3 has 15 amino acids. The germline V and J ends were trimmed by 1 base and 8 bases, with 17 bases remaining between them. The chain's CDR3 is CASSIGVPNYGGYTF. CDR3 coding DNA: TGTGCCAGTAGTATAGGGGTCCCAAACTACGGCGGCTACACCTTC.

This chain connects TRBV28 to TRBJ1-2; D is ambiguous. Trimming shortened V by 1 base and J by 4 bases, and 10 bases separated the two germline ends. The CDR3 is 14 amino acids. CDR1 and CDR2 (germline): MDHEN, SYDVKM. The CDR3 sequence is CASSLFSGFYGYTF. The CDR3 nucleotides read TGTGCCAGCAGTTTATTCTCGGGGTTCTATGGCTACACCTTC.

The rearrangement uses TRBV6-5 and TRBJ2-2, with D unclear. CDR1 and CDR2 (germline): MNHEY, SVGAGI. This CDR3 is 13 amino acids long. V gave up 4 bases and J gave up 3 bases, with 6 bases separating them. The CDR3 sequence: CASSFSYTGELFF. As DNA, the CDR3 is TGTGCCAGCAGTTTTAGTTACACCGGGGAGCTGTTTTTT.

This chain connects TRBV2 to TRBJ2-2, with 7 nucleotides matching TRBD1. The CDR3 runs 14 residues. CDR1 is SNHLY, CDR2 FYNNEI, per germline. Trimming at V came to 6 bases and at J to 6 bases, leaving 7 bases not matched to a gene. The DNA of the CDR3 is TGTGCCAGCAGGGGAGAGGGGGCCGCCGGGGAGCTGTTTTTT. Translating it yields CASRGEGAAGELFF. Variable domain in full (rest from reference TRBV2 and TRBJ2-2): EPEVTQTPSHQVTQMGQEVILRCVPISNHLYFYWYRQILGQKVEFLVSFYNNEISEKSEIFDDQFSVERPDGSNFTLKIRSTKLEDSAMYFCASRGEGAAGELFFGEGSRLTVL.

The V gene is TRBV25-1, the J gene TRBJ2-5; a possible D gene is TRBD1 (6 bases). Germline values: CDR1 MGHDK, CDR2 SYGVNS. Deletions cut 7 bases from V and 4 bases from J, with 10 bases between. This CDR3 spans 12 amino acids. In nucleotides, the CDR3 is TGTGCCAGCAAGGCAGGGGCAGAGACCCAGTACTTC. This sequence encodes CASKAGAETQYF.

The chain joins TRBV2 to TRBJ2-1; maybe TRBD2 (7 bases). Trimming took off 0 bases at V and 7 bases at J, with 19 bases between the two ends. This CDR3 spans 17 amino acids. The germline V gene has CDR1 SNHLY and CDR2 FYNNEI. CDR3 sequence reads: CASSEAGGGASRNEQFF. The CDR3 DNA reads TGTGCCAGCAGTGAAGCGGGAGGGGGGGCCTCTAGGAATGAGCAGTTCTTC.

The chain recombines TRBV18 with TRBJ1-6, with D unresolved. Looked up from germline, CDR1 is KGHSH and CDR2 is LQKENI. The CDR3 contains 21 residues. The V end was cut by 1 base, the J end by 0 bases, with 22 bases between. The CDR3 region is CASSPQAPRGKSSSYNSPLHF. Written as DNA, the CDR3 is TGTGCCAGCTCACCACAGGCCCCCCGTGGAAAATCAAGCTCCTATAATTCACCCCTCCACTTT.

This sequence joins TRBV15 and TRBJ1-1; no definite D call. The CDR3 is made up of 14 amino acids. V was clipped by 0 bases and J by 1 base, with 6 bases between them. Germline lookup yields CDR1 LNHNV and CDR2 YYDKDF (reference sequence). CDR3 in amino acids: CATSREESNTEAFF. CDR3 DNA: TGTGCCACCAGCAGAGAAGAGTCGAACACTGAAGCTTTCTTT. Variable domain in full (rest from reference TRBV15 and TRBJ1-1): DAMVIQNPRYQVTQFGKPVTLSCSQTLNHNVMYWYQQKSSQAPKLLFHYYDKDFNNEADTPDNFQSRRPNTSFCFLDIRSPGLGDTAMYLCATSREESNTEAFFGQGTRLTVV.

The chain uses TRBV19 and TRBJ1-6; TRBD1 agrees at 10 bases. V lost 6 bases and J lost 11; bases outside the gene matches: 10. The V gene's germline CDR1 is LNHDA and CDR2 SQIVND (reference sequence). This CDR3 contains 15 residues. CDR3 amino acids: CASRVTGTGDPPLHF. In nucleotides, the CDR3 is TGTGCCAGTAGAGTTACCGGGACAGGGGATCCACCCCTCCACTTT.

V and J are TRBV15 and TRBJ2-1, with D possibly matching TRBD2 (6 bases). The CDR3 consists of 12 residues. Germline CDR1 LNHNV, CDR2 YYDKDF (reference sequence). The V gene lost 7 bases and the J gene lost 5 bases, with 9 bases spanning the gap. This chain's CDR3 is CATTRLDNEQFF. CDR3 sequence (DNA): TGTGCCACCACAAGACTAGACAATGAGCAGTTCTTC.

The chain couples TRBV7-2 to TRBJ2-7, with 13 bases aligning to TRBD2. The CDR3 sequence is 15 residues long. Germline-derived CDR1 and CDR2 are SGHTA and FQGNSA. J gave up 4 bases and V 5 bases, and 5 bases lay outside the gene matches. The chain's CDR3 is CASSTTSGGTYEQYF. The CDR3 DNA reads as TGTGCCAGCAGCACGACTAGCGGGGGGACTTACGAGCAGTACTTC.

The chain employs TRBV7-2 and TRBJ1-2, with TRBD1 identical over 10 bases. Germline V gene lookup returns CDR1 SGHTA and CDR2 FQGNSA. The CDR3 is made up of 17 amino acids. V trimming: 2 bases; J trimming: 4 bases; junction bases outside the gene matches: 10. The CDR3 sequence is CASSLTGTGVPGYGYTF. The DNA of the CDR3 is TGTGCCAGCAGCTTAACCGGGACAGGGGTCCCTGGCTATGGCTACACCTTC.

The chain is built from TRBV27 and TRBJ1-2; D unclear. Between the trimmed V and J ends, which lost 2 bases and 2 bases, there was a span of 12 bases. The CDR3 runs to 15 residues. From germline, CDR1 is MNHEY and CDR2 SMNVEV (reference sequence). The CDR3 region is CASSLRGVVNYGYTF. CDR3 bases: TGTGCCAGCAGTTTACGCGGGGTCGTAAACTATGGCTACACCTTC.

The chain has TRBV7-9 and TRBJ2-7; D possibly corresponds to TRBD1 (6 bases). The CDR3 is 13 amino acids. Germline loops: CDR1 SEHNR, CDR2 FQNEAQ (reference sequence). V lost 6 bases and J 3 bases, leaving 12 bases between the germline ends. The CDR3 here is CASRLDRDYEQYF. In nucleotides, the CDR3 is TGTGCCAGCAGACTGGACAGAGACTACGAGCAGTACTTC.

V is TRBV7-9 and J is TRBJ2-7; the D gene is possibly TRBD1 (6 bases). Germline CDR1 reads SEHNR; CDR2 reads FQNEAQ (reference sequence). The CDR3 spans 15 residues. The germline V and J ends were trimmed by 2 bases and 5 bases, with 16 bases remaining between them. CDR3 bases: TGTGCCAGCAGCTTAAGGGACAAGGGGGTCGACGAGCAGTACTTC. This encodes CASSLRDKGVDEQYF.

The chain recombines TRBV10-3 with TRBJ1-3; no clear D gene. Germline loops: CDR1 ENHRY, CDR2 SYGVKD. The CDR3 covers 16 residues. V lost 2 bases and J lost 0, with 11 bases in between. The CDR3: CAISEGGSSSGNTIYF. The CDR3 DNA follows: TGTGCCATCAGTGAGGGCGGCAGCAGCTCTGGAAACACCATATATTTT.

Remarks on this clone: The sample holds other DNA sequences that translate to the same CDR3. In DNA, the CDR3 is TGCGCCAGCAGCTTGATCGAGGGCGCCTCCTACGAGCAGTACTTC. This codes for CASSLIEGASYEQYF. The chain combines TRBV5-1 with TRBJ2-7; maybe TRBD2 (5 bases). The germline CDR1 and CDR2 sequences are SGHRS and YFSETQ. This CDR3 comprises 15 residues. V dropped 1 base and J dropped 0 bases, with 11 bases sitting between them.

The chain links TRBV6-1 to TRBJ2-7; D is unclear. The germline V and J ends were trimmed by 8 bases and 2 bases, with 13 bases remaining between them. The CDR3 has 13 amino acids. From germline, CDR1 is MNHNS and CDR2 SASEGT. CDR3 in amino acids: CASDLPAAYEQYF. In nucleotides, the CDR3 is TGTGCCAGCGACCTCCCAGCCGCCTACGAGCAGTACTTC.